Shown below are 27 T cell receptor beta chains from a single sample sequenced in a study of tumor and adjacent non-tumor tissue in lung cancer. The template was RNA from unsorted bulk tissue. The library came from three nested PCR rounds adapted from ARM-PCR protocols. MiXCR, applied by TCRdb to the multiplex PCR reads, yields one record per CDR3 protein. The profile shows more than 95,000 distinct CDR3 sequences, about 66% of them singletons. The sequenced material came from lung tumor tissue. These receptors were collected from a man aged 25 to 40 with non-small cell lung cancer.

V usage is TRBV11-3 and J usage is TRBJ1-1, with D hard to call. The CDR3 has 12 residues. Germline V gene sequence: CDR1 SGHNT, CDR2 YENEEA. The V end lost 6 bases, the J end lost 3 bases, and 8 bases lay between the germline ends. In nucleotides, the CDR3 is TGTGCCAGCAGTCGCGGTGACACTGAAGCTTTCTTT. Translation: CASSRGDTEAFF. The full variable domain, in which reference TRBV11-3 and TRBJ1-1 provide the parts outside the CDR3, is EAGVVQSPRYKIIEKKQPVAFWCNPISGHNTLYWYLQNLGQGPELLIRYENEEAVDDSQLPKDRFSAERLKGVDSTLKIQPAELGDSAVYLCASSRGDTEAFFGQGTRLTVV.

With regard to this clonotype: This sequence may be a read error, since a much larger clone differs from it by one base. DNA for the CDR3: TGCGGCGTTGGACCCTATGGCACTGAAGCTTTCTTT. Residues: CGVGPYGTEAFF. The V gene is TRBV29-1, the J gene TRBJ1-1; no firm D call. The CDR3 contains 12 residues. Germline-derived CDR1 and CDR2 are SQVTM and ANQGSEA.

As concerns this clonotype: An end of the junction does not agree with germline; a read error may underlie this. The V call is TRBV11-2, the J call TRBJ1-5; 7 bases map to TRBD1. The CDR3 consists of 14 residues. Germline CDR1 reads SGHAT; CDR2 reads FQNNGV. CDR3 loop: CGSRSTGEGQPQHF. CDR3 nucleotide sequence: TGTGGCAGCAGGTCCACAGGGGAAGGTCAACCCCAGCATTTT.

A note on this clonotype: An end of the junction does not agree with germline; a read error may underlie this. The chain couples TRBV10-2 to TRBJ2-3; TRBD1 agrees at 9 bases. The germline V gene has CDR1 WSHSY and CDR2 SAAADI. This CDR3 region has 15 residues. CDR3 nucleotide sequence: TGTACCAGCAGCAACGACAGGGGGGGGACAGATACGCAGTATTTT. This sequence encodes CTSSNDRGGTDTQYF.

To note about this clonotype: One end of the junction is discordant with germline, which a read error may explain. This chain joins TRBV11-3 and TRBJ1-1; D might be TRBD1 (6 bases). CDR1 is SGHNT and CDR2 is YENEEA in the germline V gene. The CDR3 has 15 residues. The CDR3 reads CASSTRDRSNVETFF. CDR3 bases: TGTGCCAGCAGCACCAGAGACAGGTCGAACGTTGAAACTTTCTTT.

This clonotype was recorded once. This chain links TRBV7-9 with TRBJ1-3; D is possibly TRBD1 (6 bases). V lost 7 bases, J lost 2 bases, and 15 bases lay in between. This CDR3 has 15 residues. Per the germline V gene, CDR1 is SEHNR and CDR2 is FQNEAQ (reference sequence). The CDR3 spells CASTQSRGAGNTIYF. As DNA, the CDR3 is TGTGCCAGCACCCAGTCCAGGGGCGCTGGAAACACCATATATTTT.

The chain couples TRBV11-2 to TRBJ2-2; D may be TRBD2 (7 bases). The germline V gene has CDR1 SGHAT and CDR2 FQNNGV. The ends were cut back, 9 bases at V and 7 bases at J, with 24 bases in the middle. This CDR3 region has 16 residues. This CDR3 is CASSDSVGGAVGELFF. In DNA form, the CDR3 reads TGTGCCAGTAGCGACTCAGTAGGGGGGGCCGTCGGGGAGCTGTTTTTT.

This clonotype was recorded many times. The V and J genes are TRBV12-3 or TRBV12-4 and TRBJ1-3, with TRBD1 as a possible D gene (6 bases). The CDR3 extends over 15 amino acids. Trimming shortened V by 5 bases and J by 7 bases, and 18 bases separated the two germline ends. The CDR3 bases are TGTGCCAGCAGTCGAGGGGAGGGGGTCTGGAACACCATATATTTT. Its translation: CASSRGEGVWNTIYF.

A note on this clonotype: Since the CDR3 does not end with the conserved phenylalanine or tryptophan, this likely comes from a read error. V usage is TRBV29-1 and J usage is TRBJ2-7; TRBD1 matches 12 bases. The CDR3 is 14 residues long. The germline V gene encodes CDR1 SQVTM and CDR2 ANQGSEA. V shed 4 bases and J 8 bases; nucleotides not matched to a gene: 9. The CDR3 DNA reads as TGCAGCGTTGCGGTGGGGACAGGGGGCCACAAGCAGTACCTC. It translates to CSVAVGTGGHKQYL.

This clonotype appeared once. One junction end does not reproduce the germline sequence, and a read error may be involved. The genes are TRBV20-1 and TRBJ2-2; D possibly matches TRBD1 or TRBD2 (5 bases each). Germline lookup yields CDR1 DFQATT and CDR2 SNEGSKA (reference sequence). The CDR3 length is 15 residues. The CDR3 is CSATRDGERTGELLF. The CDR3 bases are TGCAGTGCTACAAGGGACGGGGAGAGGACCGGGGAGCTGCTTTTT.

Note on this clonotype: One junction end does not reproduce the germline sequence, and a read error may be involved. The rearrangement uses TRBV4-2 and TRBJ2-3; maybe TRBD1 (6 bases). This CDR3 has 14 amino acids. CDR1 and CDR2 from the germline V gene are LGHNA and YNFKEQ. The CDR3 coding sequence is TGTGCCAGCAGCCAAGACAAATGGACAGACACGCAGTATTTT. Protein sequence: CASSQDKWTDTQYF.

This clonotype was counted at least ten times. The chain carries TRBV6-2 or TRBV6-3 and TRBJ1-5, with D possibly being TRBD1 (5 bases). The CDR3 is 15 amino acids. Germline lookup yields CDR1 MNHEY and CDR2 SVGEGT. V gave up 7 bases and J gave up 4 bases, with 17 bases separating them. Written as DNA, the CDR3 is TGTGCCAGCAACGCCCCGGGACGGGATAATCAGCCCCAGCATTTT. This encodes CASNAPGRDNQPQHF.

This chain uses TRBV7-8 with TRBJ1-6; 7 bases map to TRBD1. V shed 6 bases and J 10 bases; nucleotides not matched to a gene: 15. Germline lookup yields CDR1 SGHVS and CDR2 FQNEAQ. This CDR3 region has 16 residues. CDR3 sequence: CASRPRTGLSQSPLHF. The CDR3 DNA sequence: TGTGCCAGCAGGCCGCGGACAGGTTTATCACAGTCACCCCTCCACTTT. Looking up the rest from reference TRBV7-8 and TRBJ1-6 gives the full variable domain: GAGVSQSPRYKVAKRGQDVALRCDPISGHVSLFWYQQALGQGPEFLTYFQNEAQLDKSGLPSDRFFAERPEGSVSTLKIQRTQQEDSAVYLCASRPRTGLSQSPLHFGNGTRLTVT.

A note on this clonotype: Compared with germline, one end of the junction differs, possibly owing to a read error. V usage is TRBV10-3 and J usage is TRBJ2-2; TRBD2 agrees at 7 bases. The germline V gene has CDR1 ENHRY and CDR2 SYGVKD. The CDR3 loop spans 12 amino acids. The CDR3 is CAISENSGELFF. As DNA, the CDR3 is TGTGCCATCAGTGAAAACAGCGGGGAGCTGTTCTTT.

This clonotype was seen ten or more times. The V and J genes are TRBV12-3 or TRBV12-4 and TRBJ1-5; 8 nucleotides align to TRBD1. Unmatched junction bases numbered 3, after V lost 6 bases and J lost 5 bases. The CDR3 is made up of 13 amino acids. DNA for the CDR3: TGTGCCAGCAGGGCACAGGGGGATCAGCCCCAGCATTTT. The encoded protein is CASRAQGDQPQHF.

Concerning this clonotype: A much larger clone is a single base away; this may be a read error. The chain combines TRBV20-1 with TRBJ2-3, with 12 bases that match TRBD2. CDR3 length equals 17 residues. Germline lookup yields CDR1 DFQATT and CDR2 SNEGSKA (reference sequence). With 0 bases clipped from V and 15 bases from J, the junction kept 19 bases outside the gene matches. As DNA, the CDR3 is TGCAGTGCTAGAGAACCGGCTAGCGGGAGGGCCTCGTATCTTCATTATTTT. Translating gives CSAREPASGRASYLHYF.

The sample holds many counts of this clonotype. The chain links TRBV5-5 to TRBJ1-1, with 8 bases lining up with TRBD1. V was pared by 1 base and J by 4 bases, with 9 bases of the junction left unmatched. CDR1 and CDR2 (germline): SGHKS, YYEKEE (reference sequence). The CDR3 length is 16 residues. The CDR3 coding sequence is TGTGCCAGCAGCTTGAGCGGACAGGGAAGTTCCACTGAAGCTTTCTTT. It specifies CASSLSGQGSSTEAFF.

For this clonotype: A read error may explain this, as a much larger clone is one base away. The rearrangement links TRBV18 to TRBJ2-3; 7 positions match TRBD1. V dropped 0 bases and J dropped 7; count of bases not matched to a gene: 13. The length of the CDR3 is 17 residues. The germline V gene has CDR1 KGHSH and CDR2 LQKENI. In DNA, the CDR3 is TGTGCCAGCTCACCACCGAGAGACAGGGTCCTCCTTCATACGCAGTATTTT. It specifies CASSPPRDRVLLHTQYF.

This rearrangement joins TRBV29-1 to TRBJ1-1; D is perhaps TRBD1 (6 bases). With 7 bases removed from V and 11 bases from J, the gap between germline ends came to 29 bases. CDR1 is SQVTM and CDR2 is ANQGSEA in the germline V gene. CDR3 size: 15 residues. CDR3 coding DNA: TGCAGCGGTGTGTTTGGGTTAGGGGGATTTGATGAGGCTTTCTTT. Translated, it gives CSGVFGLGGFDEAFF.

Points on this clonotype: A much bigger clone sits one base away, suggesting this may be a read error. A read error is likely, as this CDR3 ends without the conserved phenylalanine or tryptophan. The chain joins TRBV24-1 to TRBJ1-2; unclear D gene. Germline CDR1 and CDR2: KGHDR and SFDVKD. V lost 7 bases, J lost 5 bases, and 7 bases lay in between. CDR3 length equals 11 residues. The DNA for the CDR3 is TGTGCCACCAGCGACGGATATGGCTACACCGTC. Amino acids: CATSDGYGYTV.

This clonotype came up many times. V usage is TRBV20-1 and J usage is TRBJ1-2; 11 bases agree with TRBD1. Germline V CDR1 and CDR2: DFQATT, SNEGSKA (reference sequence). With 5 bases clipped from V and 6 bases from J, the junction kept 5 bases outside the gene matches. The CDR3 runs to 13 residues. CDR3: CSAPEDRGHGYTF. The CDR3 bases are TGCAGTGCTCCCGAGGACAGGGGGCATGGCTACACCTTC.

On this clonotype itself: This likely comes from a read error, as the CDR3 has no conserved phenylalanine or tryptophan at its end. V and J are TRBV5-1 and TRBJ2-7; D possibly corresponds to TRBD1 (6 bases). CDR3 length: 13 residues. The V and J ends lost 5 bases and 3 bases respectively, with 12 bases between them. Germline lookup yields CDR1 SGHRS and CDR2 YFSETQ. The CDR3 loop reads CASSPGQIYEQYY. The CDR3 bases are TGCGCCAGCAGTCCCGGACAGATCTACGAGCAGTACTAC.

As concerns this clonotype: This sequence may be a read error, since a much larger clone differs from it by one base. The chain is built from TRBV28 and TRBJ2-1; 8 bases line up with TRBD1. CDR1 and CDR2 from the germline V gene are MDHEN and SYDVKM. The CDR3 extends over 15 amino acids. The CDR3 region has the DNA TGTGCCAGCAGTTTCCCCGGACAGGGCCACAATAAGCAGTTCTTC. It yields the protein CASSFPGQGHNKQFF.

This clonotype was recorded once. Its ends do not fully match the called genes, so a read error is possible. The chain is built from TRBV4-2 and TRBJ2-3; unclear D gene. The CDR3 contains 14 residues. Germline V lookup: CDR1 LGHNA, CDR2 YNFKEQ. The DNA of the CDR3 is TGTGCGAGCAGTGAGACGGTGGCGGTTAATATGCAGTATTTT. Its translation is CASSETVAVNMQYF.

In the case of this clonotype: With a much larger clone just one base away, this may be a read error. The chain links TRBV6-1 to TRBJ2-7; D gene ambiguous. V gave up 4 bases and J gave up 6 bases, with 22 bases separating them. The CDR3 loop spans 16 amino acids. Germline CDR1 and CDR2: MNHNS and SASEGT. CDR3 loop: CASSVRGSPAASEQYF. The DNA of the CDR3 is TGTGCCAGCAGTGTCCGAGGATCCCCGGCCGCTAGCGAGCAGTACTTC.

This chain uses TRBV7-2 with TRBJ2-5; D is unclear. Per germline, CDR1 SGHTA and CDR2 FQGNSA. Trimming left V 1 base short and J 7 bases short, with 10 bases between. This CDR3 has 13 amino acids. The CDR3 sequence: CASSLGPPRTQYF. The CDR3 nucleotides read TGTGCCAGCAGCTTAGGGCCCCCCAGGACCCAGTACTTC.

The chain has TRBV6-2 or TRBV6-3 and TRBJ2-1, with TRBD2 as a possible D gene (6 bases). The CDR3 spans 15 residues. The V gene lost 4 bases and the J gene lost 7 bases, with 17 bases spanning the gap. Germline V gene data show CDR1 as MNHEY and CDR2 as SVGEGT. CDR3 region: CASSFRLVGGNEQFF. The DNA of the CDR3 is TGTGCCAGCAGTTTCCGACTAGTGGGGGGAAATGAGCAGTTCTTC.